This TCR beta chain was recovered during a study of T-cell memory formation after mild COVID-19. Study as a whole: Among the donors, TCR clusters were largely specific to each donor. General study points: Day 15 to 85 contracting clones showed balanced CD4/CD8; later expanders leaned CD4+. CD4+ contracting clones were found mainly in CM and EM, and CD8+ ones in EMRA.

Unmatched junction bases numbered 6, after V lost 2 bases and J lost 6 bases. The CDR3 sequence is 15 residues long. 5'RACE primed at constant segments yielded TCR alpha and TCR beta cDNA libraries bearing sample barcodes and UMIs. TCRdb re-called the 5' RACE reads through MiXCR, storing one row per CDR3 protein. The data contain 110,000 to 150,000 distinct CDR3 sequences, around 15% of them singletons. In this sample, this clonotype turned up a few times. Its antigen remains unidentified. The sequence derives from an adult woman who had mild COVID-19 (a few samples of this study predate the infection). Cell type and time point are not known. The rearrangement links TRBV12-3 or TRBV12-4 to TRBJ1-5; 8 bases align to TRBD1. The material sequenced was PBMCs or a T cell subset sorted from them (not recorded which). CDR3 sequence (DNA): TGTGCCAGCAGTTTATGGGCAGGGGGCGTTCAGCCCCAGCATTTT. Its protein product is CASSLWAGGVQPQHF.